This TCR beta chain was identified during a study of cytomegalovirus exposure and HLA in healthy donors. The CDR3 covers 15 residues. Trimming removed 2 bases at V and 2 bases at J, with 16 bases between. Germline V CDR1 and CDR2: GTSNPN, SVGIG (reference sequence). Use of 60 Vbeta and 13 Jbeta primers characterized the PCR. TCRdb's table, derived via immunoSEQ multiplex PCR, lists solely in-frame clones and lacks some. The profile shows some 150,000 clones, roughly 85% of them singletons. This clonotype originated in a man aged 40-50 years in good health and CMV-seronegative. The chain combines TRBV30 with TRBJ2-7, with D possibly TRBD2 on 6 matching bases. The sequencing sample was made of PBMCs. The CDR3 region has the DNA TGTGCCTGGAGTCCCCCCGGAGGGACCACCTACGAGCAGTACTTC. Translating it yields CAWSPPGGTTYEQYF.